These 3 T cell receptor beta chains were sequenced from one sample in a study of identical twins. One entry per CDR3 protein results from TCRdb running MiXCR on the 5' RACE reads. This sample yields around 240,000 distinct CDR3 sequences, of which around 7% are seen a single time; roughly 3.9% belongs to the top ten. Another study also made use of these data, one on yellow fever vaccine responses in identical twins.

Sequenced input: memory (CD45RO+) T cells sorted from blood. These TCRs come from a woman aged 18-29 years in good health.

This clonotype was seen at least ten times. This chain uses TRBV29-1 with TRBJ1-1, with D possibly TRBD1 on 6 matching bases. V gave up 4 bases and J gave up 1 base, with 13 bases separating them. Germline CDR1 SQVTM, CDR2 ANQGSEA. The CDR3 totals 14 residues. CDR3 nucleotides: TGCAGCGTTGCCCCGACAGGAACGAACACTGAAGCTTTCTTT. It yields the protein CSVAPTGTNTEAFF.

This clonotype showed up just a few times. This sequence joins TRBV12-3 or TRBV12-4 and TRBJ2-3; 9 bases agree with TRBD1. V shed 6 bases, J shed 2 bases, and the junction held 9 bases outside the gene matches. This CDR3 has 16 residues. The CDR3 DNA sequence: TGTGCCAGCAGCAGGGGACAGGGCCGATCCACAGATACGCAGTATTTT. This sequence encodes CASSRGQGRSTDTQYF.

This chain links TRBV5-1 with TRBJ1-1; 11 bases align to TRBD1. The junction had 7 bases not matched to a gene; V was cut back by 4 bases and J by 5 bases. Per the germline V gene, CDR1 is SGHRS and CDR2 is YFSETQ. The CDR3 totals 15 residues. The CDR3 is CASSPGQGAKTEAFF. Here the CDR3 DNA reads TGCGCCAGCAGCCCCGGACAGGGGGCCAAAACTGAAGCTTTCTTT.